This T cell receptor beta chain was identified in a study of T cell clonality in common variable immunodeficiency. Overall study findings and caveats: Common variable immunodeficiency TCR beta sequences reportedly had fewer deletions and N-nucleotide insertions. T cell subpopulation sequencing would be needed to explain CVID clonality.

The assay was immunoSEQ multiplex PCR, and TCRdb's table has in-frame clones only and misses some. The sample is made up of approximately 28,000 clones, none counted only once. Trimming removed 0 bases from V and 5 bases from J, with 13 bases in between. CDR1 MRHNA and CDR2 SNTAGT come from the germline V gene. The CDR3 runs to 15 residues. This clone came up many times. The target antigen is unknown. The read gets to within 3 residues of the CDR3 end, and the germline J gene fills in the rest. For at least one year, all CVID subjects received replacement immunoglobulin. Blood came from CVID subjects not ill and not taking immunomodulatory or immunosuppressive medication.

V gene TRBV6-4 combines with J gene TRBJ1-1; TRBD1 might be the D (5 bases). This TCR derives from a human donor with common variable immunodeficiency. Material: peripheral blood mononuclear cells. CDR3 sequence: CASSDSPSGGTEAFF. The CDR3 DNA, read in part, is TGTGCCAGCAGTGACTCGCCTTCGGGGGGAACTGAA.